This section outlines one T cell receptor beta chain sequence together with its context. What it recognizes is unknown. Repertoires were generated with immunoSEQ multiplex PCR, while TCRdb's copy carries only in-frame clones and drops some. This sample has over 150,000 clones, with 65% to 90% found just once. CDR3 length: 19 residues. CDR1 is SGHRS, CDR2 YFSETQ, per germline. V dropped 4 bases and J dropped 0; count of bases not matched to a gene: 15. These data belong to a study of cytomegalovirus exposure and HLA in healthy donors. Overall study results and limits: In vitro checks showed that a few CMV-associated chains really do target CMV antigens.

The sequencing input was PBMCs. The gene calls are TRBV5-1 and TRBJ1-3; 8 bases fit TRBD1. This receptor was taken from a man aged 18 to 35 in good health and CMV-seropositive. The CDR3 DNA is TGCGCCAGCAGCCTAGGACAGGGATTGGGCCCGAGCTCTGGAAACACCATATATTTT. Its translation is CASSLGQGLGPSSGNTIYF.